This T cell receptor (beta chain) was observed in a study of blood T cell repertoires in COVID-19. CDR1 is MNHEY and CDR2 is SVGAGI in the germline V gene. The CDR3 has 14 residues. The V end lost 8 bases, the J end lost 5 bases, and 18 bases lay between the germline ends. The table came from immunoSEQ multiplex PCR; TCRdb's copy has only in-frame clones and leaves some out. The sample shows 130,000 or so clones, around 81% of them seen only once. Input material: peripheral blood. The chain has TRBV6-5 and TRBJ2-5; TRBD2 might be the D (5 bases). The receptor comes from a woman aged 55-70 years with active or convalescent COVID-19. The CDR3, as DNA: TGTGCCAGCGAAGTGGTGAGGCGGGCGGAGACCCAGTACTTC. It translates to CASEVVRRAETQYF.